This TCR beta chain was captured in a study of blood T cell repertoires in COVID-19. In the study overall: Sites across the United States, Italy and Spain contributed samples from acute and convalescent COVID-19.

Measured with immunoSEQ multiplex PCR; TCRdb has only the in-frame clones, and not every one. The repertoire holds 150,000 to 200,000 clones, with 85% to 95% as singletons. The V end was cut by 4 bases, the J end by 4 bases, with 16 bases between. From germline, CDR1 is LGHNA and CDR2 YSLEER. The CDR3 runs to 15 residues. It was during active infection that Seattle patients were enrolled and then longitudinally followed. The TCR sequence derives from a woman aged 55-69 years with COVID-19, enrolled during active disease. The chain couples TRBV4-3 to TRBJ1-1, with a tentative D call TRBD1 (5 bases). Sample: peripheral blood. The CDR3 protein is CASSRGDTDSTEAFF. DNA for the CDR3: TGCGCCAGCAGCCGAGGAGATACCGACAGCACTGAAGCTTTCTTT.